These 23 T cell receptor beta chains were sequenced from one sample in a study of CD4+ T cells in melanoma. Profiling relied on immunoSEQ multiplex PCR, and the TCRdb table lists in-frame clones only, not all of them. This sample yields over 100,000 clones, of which approximately 92% are seen a single time; roughly 3.5% belongs to the top ten. Sequencing input: peripheral blood. The receptors stem from a human donor with melanoma.

This rearrangement joins TRBV5-1 to TRBJ1-2, with D maybe TRBD1 (5 bases). Germline V gene lookup returns CDR1 SGHRS and CDR2 YFSETQ. CDR3 length: 13 residues. Trimming cost V 4 bases and J 3 bases, with 10 bases left between them. The DNA of the CDR3 is TGCGCCAGCAGCCCTGGGACGTACTATGGCTACACCTTC. It specifies CASSPGTYYGYTF.

The J gene is TRBJ2-1, the V gene TRBV29-1; D gene unclear. V was trimmed by 4 bases and J by 15 bases, leaving 19 bases between them. This CDR3 has 12 residues. From germline, CDR1 is SQVTM and CDR2 ANQGSEA. The CDR3 DNA is TGCAGCGTTGCCCTTGGCGGCTTTCATCCGTTCTTC. Its translation is CSVALGGFHPFF.

The gene calls are TRBV6-6 and TRBJ2-2, with TRBD2 as a possible D gene (6 bases). Germline loops: CDR1 MNHNY, CDR2 SVGAGI (reference sequence). This CDR3 has 14 residues. Trimming left V 7 bases short and J 3 bases short, with 12 bases between. The CDR3 spells CASTDSGYTGELFF. CDR3 nucleotide sequence: TGTGCCAGCACCGATAGCGGATACACCGGGGAGCTGTTTTTT.

This clone was recorded once. This chain connects TRBV9 to TRBJ1-5; D ambiguous. The CDR3 is 15 residues long. Trimming pared 0 bases from V and 0 bases from J, leaving 7 bases between. Germline CDR1 SGDLS, CDR2 YYNGEE. CDR3 sequence (DNA): TGTGCCAGCAGCGTAGCAGGTTATAGCAATCAGCCCCAGCATTTT. As protein: CASSVAGYSNQPQHF.

The V call is TRBV27, the J call TRBJ2-3; TRBD1 matches 8 bases. J was trimmed by 6 bases and V by 7 bases; bases with no gene match: 12. Germline V gene lookup returns CDR1 MNHEY and CDR2 SMNVEV (reference sequence). The CDR3 is made up of 15 amino acids. DNA for the CDR3: TGTGCCAGCACCCGATGGACAGGGAGCGGGGATACGCAGTATTTT. It yields the protein CASTRWTGSGDTQYF.

V usage is TRBV5-8 and J usage is TRBJ1-2, with D possibly matching TRBD1 (5 bases). Germline V lookup: CDR1 SGHTS, CDR2 YDEGEE. V was trimmed by 6 bases and J by 3 bases, leaving 12 bases between them. This CDR3 comprises 13 residues. CDR3: CASTQGNHYGYTF. As DNA, the CDR3 is TGTGCCAGCACGCAGGGTAATCACTATGGCTACACCTTC.

This clone was counted a single time. J is TRBJ2-3 and V is TRBV27; 10 bases line up with TRBD1. V was clipped by 3 bases and J by 6 bases; unmatched bases: 3. The CDR3 length is 14 residues. The V gene's germline CDR1 is MNHEY and CDR2 SMNVEV (reference sequence). This CDR3 reads CASSLDRGGDTQYF. The CDR3 nucleotides read TGTGCCAGCAGTTTGGACAGGGGGGGGGATACGCAGTATTTT.

J is TRBJ1-1 and V is TRBV28; a weak D match, TRBD1 (5 bases). V lost 1 base and J lost 4, with 10 bases in between. The germline V gene has CDR1 MDHEN and CDR2 SYDVKM. This CDR3 has 14 amino acids. The CDR3 nucleotides read TGTGCCAGCAGTTTATCCGCAGGGAGCACTGAAGCTTTCTTT. Translated, it gives CASSLSAGSTEAFF.

The chain employs TRBV4-1 and TRBJ2-5; D possibly corresponds to TRBD1 (5 bases). The CDR3 covers 15 residues. Trimming took 0 bases from V and 0 from J, leaving 8 bases between them. Germline-derived CDR1 and CDR2 are MGHRA and YSYEKL. The CDR3 region is CASSQDVGDQETQYF. The CDR3 bases are TGCGCCAGCAGCCAAGATGTAGGGGACCAAGAGACCCAGTACTTC.

The chain combines TRBV9 with TRBJ2-3; the D is unclear. V was trimmed by 3 bases and J by 6 bases, leaving 8 bases between them. The CDR3 totals 12 residues. Germline CDR1 SGDLS, CDR2 YYNGEE. The CDR3 sequence: CASSAGLDTQYF. In nucleotides, the CDR3 is TGTGCCAGCAGCGCGGGCCTCGATACGCAGTATTTT.

This sequence joins TRBV5-8 and TRBJ1-5; D ambiguous. The CDR3 contains 15 residues. Trimming pared 5 bases from V and 0 bases from J, leaving 12 bases between. Germline CDR1 and CDR2: SGHTS and YDEGEE. CDR3 in DNA: TGTGCCAGCAGTTTGAGGGTTAATAGCAATCAGCCCCAGCATTTT. This codes for CASSLRVNSNQPQHF. The whole variable domain, filled in from reference TRBV5-8 and TRBJ1-5, reads EAGVTQSPTHLIKTRGQQATLRCSPISGHTSVYWYQQALGLGLQFLLWYDEGEERNRGNFPPRFSGRQFPNYSSELNVNALELEDSALYLCASSLRVNSNQPQHFGDGTRLSIL.

This clone was seen once. This chain uses TRBV7-9 with TRBJ1-2, with 7 nucleotides matching TRBD1. The germline gives CDR1 SEHNR, CDR2 FQNEAQ (reference sequence). The CDR3 loop spans 16 amino acids. The V gene end was trimmed by 1 base and the J gene end by 3 bases; junction bases not matched to a gene: 8. The CDR3 spells CASSLDWGGTDYGYTF. The CDR3 bases are TGTGCCAGCAGCTTAGACTGGGGGGGGACAGACTATGGCTACACCTTC.

V is TRBV4-1 and J is TRBJ1-2, with 9 nucleotides matching TRBD1. The CDR3 extends over 16 amino acids. Germline values: CDR1 MGHRA, CDR2 YSYEKL. V lost 0 bases and J lost 2; bases outside the gene matches: 4. The CDR3 nucleotides read TGCGCCAGCAGCCAAGATCGGACAGGGGCCAACTATGGCTACACCTTC. As protein: CASSQDRTGANYGYTF.

The genes are TRBV7-2 and TRBJ1-2, with D perhaps matching TRBD1 (6 bases). This CDR3 is built from 15 residues. Trimming left V 2 bases short and J 2 bases short, with 12 bases between. Germline values: CDR1 SGHTA, CDR2 FQGNSA. The chain's CDR3 is CASSLPRRGNYGYTF. The CDR3 DNA follows: TGTGCCAGCAGCTTACCTAGGAGGGGGAACTATGGCTACACCTTC.

The chain has TRBV7-9 and TRBJ2-3, with D possibly TRBD1 on 5 matching bases. The V end lost 5 bases, the J end lost 0 bases, and 9 bases lay between the germline ends. Germline V CDR1 and CDR2: SEHNR, FQNEAQ (reference sequence). The CDR3 has 14 residues. The CDR3 coding sequence is TGTGCCAGCAGCGGACGGACAAGCACAGATACGCAGTATTTT. It specifies CASSGRTSTDTQYF.

The chain uses TRBV5-1 and TRBJ2-1; TRBD2 matches at 8 bases. Trimming took 0 bases from V and 6 from J; bases not matched to a gene: 14. The CDR3 contains 18 residues. The germline CDR1 and CDR2 sequences are SGHRS and YFSETQ. The CDR3, as DNA: TGCGCCAGCAGCTTGGCCAGATTAGGACTAGCCTCTTTCAATGAGCAGTTCTTC. It codes for CASSLARLGLASFNEQFF. Combining the CDR3 with reference TRBV5-1 and TRBJ2-1 gives the whole variable domain KAGVTQTPRYLIKTRGQQVTLSCSPISGHRSVSWYQQTPGQGLQFLFEYFSETQRNKGNFPGRFSGRQFSNSRSEMNVSTLELGDSALYLCASSLARLGLASFNEQFFGPGTRLTVL.

This chain uses TRBV18 with TRBJ2-1; TRBD2 agrees at 9 bases. The ends lost 3 bases at V and 8 bases at J; junction bases unmatched: 8. The CDR3 is 15 residues long. Germline CDR1 reads KGHSH; CDR2 reads LQKENI. This chain's CDR3 is CASSPRIAGVDEQFF. The DNA of the CDR3 is TGTGCCAGCTCACCTCGGATAGCGGGAGTCGATGAGCAGTTCTTC.

V is TRBV4-1 and J is TRBJ1-5; no firm D call. The ends were cut back, 1 base at V and 4 bases at J, with 5 bases in the middle. The CDR3 length is 13 residues. In germline, CDR1 is MGHRA, CDR2 YSYEKL. CDR3 DNA: TGCGCCAGCAGCCAAGTTGGGAATCAGCCCCAGCATTTT. It codes for CASSQVGNQPQHF.

J is TRBJ2-3 and V is TRBV11-3; 7 bases match TRBD1. After removal of 5 bases from V and 6 bases from J, the junction contained 8 bases not matched to a gene. The length of the CDR3 is 14 residues. The V gene's germline CDR1 is SGHNT and CDR2 YENEEA. The CDR3 coding sequence is TGTGCCAGCAGCCGAGGACAGGCGGCGGATACGCAGTATTTT. Translation gives CASSRGQAADTQYF.

V is TRBV11-2 and J is TRBJ2-4; D may be TRBD2 (7 bases). CDR1 and CDR2 (germline): SGHAT, FQNNGV. This CDR3 comprises 14 residues. Trimming removed 1 base from V and 9 bases from J, with 13 bases in between. CDR3 sequence reads: CASSLAPGGVIQYF. In nucleotides, the CDR3 is TGTGCCAGCAGCTTAGCTCCGGGGGGCGTCATTCAGTACTTC.

The V call is TRBV5-1, the J call TRBJ2-7, with D maybe TRBD1 (6 bases). The length of the CDR3 is 13 residues. Per the germline V gene, CDR1 is SGHRS and CDR2 is YFSETQ. Trimming shortened V by 8 bases and J by 4 bases, and 16 bases separated the two germline ends. CDR3 sequence: CARLPGQRYEQYF. The CDR3 region has the DNA TGCGCCAGACTCCCGGGACAAAGATACGAGCAGTACTTC.

The J gene is TRBJ1-3, the V gene TRBV5-1; TRBD1 is a possible D gene (5 bases). The V gene lost 4 bases and the J gene lost 0 bases, with 14 bases spanning the gap. This CDR3 region has 16 residues. The germline CDR1 and CDR2 sequences are SGHRS and YFSETQ. The CDR3 DNA follows: TGCGCCAGCAGCGGACAAACGGCAAGCTCTGGAAACACCATATATTTT. Translating it yields CASSGQTASSGNTIYF.

The rearrangement joins TRBV5-4 to TRBJ2-7; no reliable D call. V was shortened by 5 bases and J by 1 base, with 16 bases between the two germline ends. Germline assignment: CDR1 SGHNT and CDR2 YYREEE (reference sequence). The CDR3 spans 15 residues. The CDR3 nucleotides read TGTGCCAGCAGACCTTACGGTTCTGGGTCCTACGAGCAGTACTTC. This codes for CASRPYGSGSYEQYF.